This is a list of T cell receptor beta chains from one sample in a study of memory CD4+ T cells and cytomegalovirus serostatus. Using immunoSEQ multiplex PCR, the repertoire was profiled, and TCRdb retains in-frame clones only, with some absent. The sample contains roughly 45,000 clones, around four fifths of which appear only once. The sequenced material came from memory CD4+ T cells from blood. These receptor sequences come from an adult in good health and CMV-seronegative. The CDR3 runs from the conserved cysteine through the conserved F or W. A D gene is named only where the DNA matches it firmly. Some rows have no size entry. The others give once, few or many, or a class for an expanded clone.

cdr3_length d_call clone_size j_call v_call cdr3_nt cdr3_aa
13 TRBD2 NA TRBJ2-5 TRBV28 TGTGCCAGCAGCGGGACTAACCAAGAGACCCAGTACTTC CASSGTNQETQYF
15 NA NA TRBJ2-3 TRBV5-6 TGTGCCAGCAGCTTGACGGCGGATAGCACAGATACGCAGTATTTT CASSLTADSTDTQYF
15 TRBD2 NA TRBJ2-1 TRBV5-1 TGCGCCAGCAGCTCAGGGACTAGCTCCTACAATGAGCAGTTCTTC CASSSGTSSYNEQFF
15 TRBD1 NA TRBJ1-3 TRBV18 TGTGCCAGCTCACCCGGAGACAGGGCCCGAAACACCATATATTTT CASSPGDRARNTIYF
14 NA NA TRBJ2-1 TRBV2 TGTGCCAGCTCCTCTAGGGGGTCAAACAATGAGCAGTTCTTC CASSSRGSNNEQFF
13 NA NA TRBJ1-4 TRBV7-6 TGTGCCAGCAGCTTATCAGGGGCTGAAAAACTGTTTTTT CASSLSGAEKLFF
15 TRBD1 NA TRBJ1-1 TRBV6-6 TGTGCCAGCAGTTTCGCTTCATCAGGGGGCACTGAAGCTTTCTTT CASSFASSGGTEAFF
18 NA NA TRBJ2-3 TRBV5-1 TGCGCCAGCAGCTCCGACTTCTCCTTAGCCGGCGGCACAGATACGCAGTATTTT CASSSDFSLAGGTDTQYF
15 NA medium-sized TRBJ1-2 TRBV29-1 TGCAGCGTCGCCTCACCGTCAGGGCCTAACTATGGCTACACCTTC CSVASPSGPNYGYTF
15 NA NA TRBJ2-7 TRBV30 TGTGCCTGGAAGGGGGGGGCTACCACCTTAGGAGAGCAGTACTTC CAWKGGATTLGEQYF
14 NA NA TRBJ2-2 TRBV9 TGTGCCAGCAGCGTAGACCGGTCCACCGGGGAGCTGTTTTTT CASSVDRSTGELFF
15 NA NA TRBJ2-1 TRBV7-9 TGTGCCAGCAGCCGACCAGGGGTACCCTCCAATGAGCAGTTCTTC CASSRPGVPSNEQFF
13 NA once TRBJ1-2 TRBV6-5 TGTGCCAGCAGCCCAGGTGGGGGGTATGGCTACACCTTC CASSPGGGYGYTF
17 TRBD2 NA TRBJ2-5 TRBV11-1 TGTGCCAGCAGCTTAGCGCCCCGGGGACTACCCCAAGAGACCCAGTACTTC CASSLAPRGLPQETQYF
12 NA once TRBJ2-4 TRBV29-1 TGCAGCGTTGAACTAGCCAAAAACATTCAGTACTTC CSVELAKNIQYF
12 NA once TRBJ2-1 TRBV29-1 TGCAGCGTGTCACAGGGTACCAATGAGCAGTTCTTC CSVSQGTNEQFF
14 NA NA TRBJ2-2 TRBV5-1 TGCGCCAGCAGCGGGAGGACCGACACCGGGGAGCTGTTTTTT CASSGRTDTGELFF
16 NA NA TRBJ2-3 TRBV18 TGTGCCAGCTCACCACGTGGAGGGGTTAGCACAGATACGCAGTATTTT CASSPRGGVSTDTQYF
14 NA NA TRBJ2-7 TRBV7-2 TGTGCCAGCAGCTCTCCGGGACCGGGCTACGAGCAGTACTTC CASSSPGPGYEQYF
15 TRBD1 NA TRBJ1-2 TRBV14 TGTGCCAGCAGCCAGAGGACAGGGGAGGGCTATGGCTACACCTTC CASSQRTGEGYGYTF
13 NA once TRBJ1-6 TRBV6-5 TGTGCCGGGGCACGGGGGGCAAATTCACCCCTCCACTTT CAGARGANSPLHF
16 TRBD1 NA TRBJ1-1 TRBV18 TGTGCCAGCTCACCAACCCAGGGGGGGACGAACACTGAAGCTTTCTTT CASSPTQGGTNTEAFF
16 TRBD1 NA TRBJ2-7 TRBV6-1 TGTGCCAGCAGTGAGTACCCCCGGGGGACAGGCTACGAGCAGTACTTC CASSEYPRGTGYEQYF
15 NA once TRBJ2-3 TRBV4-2 TGTGCCAGCAGCCAAGAATGGGTTAGTCCAGATACGCAGTATTTT CASSQEWVSPDTQYF
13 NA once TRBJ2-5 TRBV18 TGTGCCAGCTCACCACAGGGAGGAGAGACCCAGTACTTC CASSPQGGETQYF
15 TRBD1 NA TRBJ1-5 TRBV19 TGTGCCAGTAGGAGCTGGACAGGTGGCAATCAGCCCCAGCATTTT CASRSWTGGNQPQHF
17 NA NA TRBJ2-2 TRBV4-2 TGTGCCAGCAGCCAAAAAAACGGACTCTCGAACACCGGGGAGCTGTTTTTT CASSQKNGLSNTGELFF
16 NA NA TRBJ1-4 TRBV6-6 TGTGCCAGCAGTAGAGGCCGGACCAAGGGGGAAGAAAAACTGTTTTTT CASSRGRTKGEEKLFF
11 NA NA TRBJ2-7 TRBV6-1 TGTGCCAGCAGTGAACCCCACGAGCAGTACTTC CASSEPHEQYF
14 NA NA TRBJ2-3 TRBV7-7 TGTGCCAGCAGCTTAGACGGGACTGCGGATACGCAGTATTTT CASSLDGTADTQYF
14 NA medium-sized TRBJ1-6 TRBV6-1 TGTGCCAGCAGGGAAGGGACGGCTAATTCACCCCTCCACTTT CASREGTANSPLHF